This T cell receptor (beta chain) was profiled in a study of blood T cell repertoires in COVID-19. About the research overall: Both acute and convalescent COVID-19 samples were obtained from the United States, Italy and Spain. T cells, B-cell-depleted T cells, or PBMCs supplied cDNA or gDNA.

The ends were cut back, 5 bases at V and 0 bases at J, with 16 bases in the middle. The CDR3 contains 16 residues. Germline values: CDR1 SGHAT, CDR2 FQDESV (reference sequence). Original processing methods: Researchers report that nucleated cell counts were estimated from reference gene primer amplification. Method: immunoSEQ multiplex PCR; TCRdb's copy keeps in-frame clones and lacks some. V, J and clone size reflect that table, while D and trimming were determined from the DNA. The sample contains about 200,000 clones, approximately 90% of which appear only once. While infection was still active, Seattle patients were enrolled and then followed longitudinally.

This TCR came from a man aged 55 to 70 with COVID-19, enrolled during active disease. Sequencing was carried out using peripheral blood. The V and J genes are TRBV11-1 and TRBJ1-1; perhaps TRBD1 as D (5 bases). CDR3 region: CASSRGTRYMNTEAFF. The CDR3 region has the DNA TGTGCCAGCAGCCGCGGGACCCGGTACATGAACACTGAAGCTTTCTTT.